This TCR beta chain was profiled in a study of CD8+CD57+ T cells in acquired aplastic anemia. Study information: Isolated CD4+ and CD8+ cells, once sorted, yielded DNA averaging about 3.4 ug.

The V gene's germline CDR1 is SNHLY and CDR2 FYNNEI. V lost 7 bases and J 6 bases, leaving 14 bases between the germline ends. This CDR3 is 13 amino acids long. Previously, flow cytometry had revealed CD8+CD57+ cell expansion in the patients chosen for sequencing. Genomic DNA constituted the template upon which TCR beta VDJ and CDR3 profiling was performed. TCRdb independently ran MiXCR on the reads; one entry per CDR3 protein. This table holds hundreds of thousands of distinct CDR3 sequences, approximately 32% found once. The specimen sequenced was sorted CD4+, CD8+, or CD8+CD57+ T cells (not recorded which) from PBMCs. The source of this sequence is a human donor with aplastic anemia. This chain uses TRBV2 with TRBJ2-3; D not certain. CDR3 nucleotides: TGTGCCAGCATGCAGCGCGGAGTGGATACGCAGTATTTT. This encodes CASMQRGVDTQYF.